The rows below give T cell receptor beta chains drawn from one sample of a study of blood T cells in healthy people across ages. TCRdb re-derived calls from the 5' RACE reads in MiXCR, one entry per CDR3 protein. Of hundreds of thousands of distinct CDR3 sequences in the sample, 62% are singletons; the top ten hold around 30%. The material sequenced was blood. The receptor source for this set is a man aged 30 to 39 in good health. Both conserved end residues are trimmed from each CDR3. Each record gives: J gene, V gene, CDR3 protein.

J gene: TRBJ1-2; V gene: TRBV7-3; CDR3 protein: ASSPDREIHGYT
J gene: TRBJ1-5; V gene: TRBV12-3/TRBV12-4; CDR3 protein: ASSAADSNQPQH
J gene: TRBJ2-5; V gene: TRBV4-3; CDR3 protein: ASSQGGQRQETQY
J gene: TRBJ2-6; V gene: TRBV5-4; CDR3 protein: ASSFGTASSGANVLT
J gene: TRBJ2-5; V gene: TRBV4-1; CDR3 protein: ASSQDNGASGRETQY
J gene: TRBJ1-2; V gene: TRBV12-3/TRBV12-4; CDR3 protein: ASSGDPVDGYT
J gene: TRBJ2-7; V gene: TRBV15; CDR3 protein: ATSRDPGPREQY
J gene: TRBJ2-5; V gene: TRBV27; CDR3 protein: ASSLGLAGGPMETQY
J gene: TRBJ2-6; V gene: TRBV7-9; CDR3 protein: ASSLISGANVLT
J gene: NA; V gene: TRBV7-2; CDR3 protein: ASSLEYGGEADNEQY
J gene: TRBJ2-7; V gene: TRBV14; CDR3 protein: ASSHLGRVESYEQY
J gene: TRBJ1-6; V gene: TRBV7-9; CDR3 protein: ASSLLPDRGNSPLH
J gene: TRBJ2-7; V gene: TRBV7-2; CDR3 protein: ASSFTGISYEQY
J gene: TRBJ2-5; V gene: TRBV18; CDR3 protein: ASSPTSEETQY
J gene: TRBJ1-2; V gene: TRBV7-6; CDR3 protein: ASSEEGGYGYT
J gene: TRBJ2-5; V gene: TRBV20-1; CDR3 protein: SVEIGAETQY
J gene: TRBJ2-7; V gene: TRBV12-3/TRBV12-4; CDR3 protein: ASSFSGQGAYEQY
J gene: TRBJ2-7; V gene: TRBV20-1; CDR3 protein: SARDLGQGIYEQY
J gene: TRBJ2-1; V gene: TRBV3-1; CDR3 protein: ASSQLGGGDNEQF
J gene: TRBJ2-5; V gene: TRBV6-2/TRBV6-3; CDR3 protein: ASSEAEQETQY
J gene: NA; V gene: TRBV29-1; CDR3 protein: SVDRGSETQY